The T cell receptor beta chain under discussion was sequenced for a study of T cells after yellow fever vaccination. Study as a whole: SMART-Seq v4 Ultra Low Input handled preparation of low-cell-number fractions.

This CDR3 comprises 13 residues. From germline, CDR1 is SGHDT and CDR2 YYEEEE. With 3 bases removed from V and 5 bases from J, the gap between germline ends came to 11 bases. There are many counts of this clonotype. The antigen is undetermined. TCRdb redid the calling of the 5' RACE reads with MiXCR, one entry per CDR3 protein. The profile shows 150,000 to 200,000 distinct CDR3 sequences, 7% to 10% of them singletons. Whole-study results and caveats: Although the secondary response was weaker, it peaked faster, at day 5 versus 15. At 95% to 97% for CD4 and approximately 88% for CD8, most primary-vaccination clones showed up again after the booster.

The rearrangement joins TRBV5-6 to TRBJ2-5; tentative D call: TRBD1 (5 bases). The origin of this receptor is a man aged 18 to 29 who received the YFV17D yellow fever vaccine. This specimen was CD8+ T cells sorted from PBMCs, taken 45 days after the yellow fever booster vaccination. The CDR3: CASSWGTTETQYF. Written as DNA, the CDR3 is TGTGCCAGCAGCTGGGGCACCACCGAGACCCAGTACTTC.